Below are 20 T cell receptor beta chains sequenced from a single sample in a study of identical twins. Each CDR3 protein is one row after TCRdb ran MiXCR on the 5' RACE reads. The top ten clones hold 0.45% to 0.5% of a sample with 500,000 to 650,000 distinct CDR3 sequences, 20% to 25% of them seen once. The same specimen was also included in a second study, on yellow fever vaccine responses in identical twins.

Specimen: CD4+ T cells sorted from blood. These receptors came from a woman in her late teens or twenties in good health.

CDR3 region: CATSDFGGQGYLSRHEQYF. The DNA for the CDR3 is TGTGCCACCAGTGATTTCGGGGGACAGGGTTACTTGTCGAGGCACGAGCAGTACTTC. The chain couples TRBV24-1 to TRBJ2-7, with 9 nucleotides matching TRBD1. Germline CDR1 KGHDR, CDR2 SFDVKD. With 1 base clipped from V and 5 bases from J, the junction kept 17 bases outside the gene matches. The CDR3 has 19 amino acids.

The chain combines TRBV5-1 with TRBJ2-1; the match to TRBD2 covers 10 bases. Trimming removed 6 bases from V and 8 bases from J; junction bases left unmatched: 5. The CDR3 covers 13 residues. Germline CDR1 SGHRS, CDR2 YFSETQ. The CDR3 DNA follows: TGCGCCAGCAATGTAGCGGGGGGCTATGAGCAGTTCTTC. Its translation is CASNVAGGYEQFF.

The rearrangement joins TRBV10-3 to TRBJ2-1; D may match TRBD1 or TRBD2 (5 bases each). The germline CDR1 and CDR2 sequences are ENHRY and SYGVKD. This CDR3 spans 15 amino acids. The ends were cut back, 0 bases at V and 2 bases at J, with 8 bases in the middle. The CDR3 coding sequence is TGTGCCATCAGTGAGTCTGAGGGGACCTACAATGAGCAGTTCTTC. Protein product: CAISESEGTYNEQFF.

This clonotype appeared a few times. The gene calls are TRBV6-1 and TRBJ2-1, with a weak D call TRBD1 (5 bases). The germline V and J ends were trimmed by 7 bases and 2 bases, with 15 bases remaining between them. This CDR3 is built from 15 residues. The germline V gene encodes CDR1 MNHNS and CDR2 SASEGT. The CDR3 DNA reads TGTGCCAGCAAGGAAGGGCAGGGTACCTACAATGAGCAGTTCTTC. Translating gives CASKEGQGTYNEQFF.

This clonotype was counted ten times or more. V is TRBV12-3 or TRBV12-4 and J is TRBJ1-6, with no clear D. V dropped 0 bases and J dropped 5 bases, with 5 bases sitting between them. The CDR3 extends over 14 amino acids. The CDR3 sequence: CASSLAVDNSPLHF. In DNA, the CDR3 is TGTGCCAGCAGTTTAGCCGTCGATAATTCACCCCTCCACTTT.

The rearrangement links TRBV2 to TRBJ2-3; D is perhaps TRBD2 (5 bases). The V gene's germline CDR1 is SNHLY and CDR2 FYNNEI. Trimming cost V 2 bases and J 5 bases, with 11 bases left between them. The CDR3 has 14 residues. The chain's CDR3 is CASSEMVALDTQYF. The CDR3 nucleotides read TGTGCCAGCAGTGAAATGGTAGCGTTAGATACGCAGTATTTT.

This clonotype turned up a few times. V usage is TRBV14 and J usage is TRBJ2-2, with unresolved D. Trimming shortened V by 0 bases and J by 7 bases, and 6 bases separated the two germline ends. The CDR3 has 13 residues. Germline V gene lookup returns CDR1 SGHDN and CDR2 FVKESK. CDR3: CASSQEEIGELFF. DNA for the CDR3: TGTGCCAGCAGCCAAGAGGAGATCGGGGAGCTGTTTTTT.

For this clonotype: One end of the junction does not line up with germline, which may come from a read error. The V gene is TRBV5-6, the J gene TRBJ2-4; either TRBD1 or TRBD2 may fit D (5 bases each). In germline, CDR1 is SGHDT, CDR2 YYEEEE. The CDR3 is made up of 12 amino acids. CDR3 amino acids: CASSLANRDPLF. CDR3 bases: TGTGCCAGCAGCTTGGCCAATCGGGACCCATTATTC.

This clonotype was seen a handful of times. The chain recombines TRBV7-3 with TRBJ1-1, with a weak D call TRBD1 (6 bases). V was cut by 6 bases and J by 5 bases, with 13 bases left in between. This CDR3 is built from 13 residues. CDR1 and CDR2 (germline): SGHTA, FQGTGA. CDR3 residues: CASRAGVGTEAFF. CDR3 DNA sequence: TGTGCCAGCAGAGCAGGGGTGGGAACTGAAGCTTTCTTT.

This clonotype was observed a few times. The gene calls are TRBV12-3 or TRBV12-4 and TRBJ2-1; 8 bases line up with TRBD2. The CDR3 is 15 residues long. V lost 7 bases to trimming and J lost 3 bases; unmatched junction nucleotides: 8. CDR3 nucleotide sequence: TGTGCCAGCACCTTAGCCAGCGGGGGCTACAATGAGCAGTTCTTC. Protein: CASTLASGGYNEQFF.

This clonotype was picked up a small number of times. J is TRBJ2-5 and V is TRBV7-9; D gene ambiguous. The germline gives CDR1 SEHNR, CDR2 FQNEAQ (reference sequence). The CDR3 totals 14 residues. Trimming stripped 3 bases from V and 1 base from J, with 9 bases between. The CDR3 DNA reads TGTGCCAGCAGCTTCTACGCGCCCCAAGAGACCCAGTACTTC. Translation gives CASSFYAPQETQYF.

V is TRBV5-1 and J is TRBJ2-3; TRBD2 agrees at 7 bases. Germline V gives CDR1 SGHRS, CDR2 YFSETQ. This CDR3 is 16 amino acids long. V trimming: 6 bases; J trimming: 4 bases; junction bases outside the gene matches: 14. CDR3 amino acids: CASTAVMGGSADTQYF. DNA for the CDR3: TGCGCCAGCACCGCCGTAATGGGGGGGTCAGCAGATACGCAGTATTTT.

This CDR3 reads CSVAGTSGSYEQYF. Written as DNA, the CDR3 is TGCAGCGTTGCAGGGACTAGCGGCAGCTACGAGCAGTACTTC. This chain joins TRBV29-1 and TRBJ2-7; 11 bases map to TRBD2. This CDR3 contains 14 residues. V shed 4 bases, J shed 3 bases, and the junction held 5 bases outside the gene matches. Germline V gene sequence: CDR1 SQVTM, CDR2 ANQGSEA.

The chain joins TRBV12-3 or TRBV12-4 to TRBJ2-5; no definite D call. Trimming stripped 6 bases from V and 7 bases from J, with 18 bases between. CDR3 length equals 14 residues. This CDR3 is CASRITSLGGTQYF. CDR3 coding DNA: TGTGCCAGCAGGATAACCAGTCTCGGCGGGACCCAGTACTTC.

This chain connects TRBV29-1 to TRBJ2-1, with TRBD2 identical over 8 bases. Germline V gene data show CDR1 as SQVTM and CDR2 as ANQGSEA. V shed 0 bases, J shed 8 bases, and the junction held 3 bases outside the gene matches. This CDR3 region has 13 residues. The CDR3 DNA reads TGCAGCGTTGAAGATACGGGGGGGGATGAGCAGTTCTTC. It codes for CSVEDTGGDEQFF.

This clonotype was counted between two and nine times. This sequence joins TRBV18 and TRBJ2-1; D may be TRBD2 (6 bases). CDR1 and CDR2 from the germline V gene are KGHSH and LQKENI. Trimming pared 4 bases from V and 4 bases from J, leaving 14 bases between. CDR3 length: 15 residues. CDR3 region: CASSLLAEGYNEQFF. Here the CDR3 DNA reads TGTGCCAGCTCACTTCTCGCGGAGGGATACAATGAGCAGTTCTTC.

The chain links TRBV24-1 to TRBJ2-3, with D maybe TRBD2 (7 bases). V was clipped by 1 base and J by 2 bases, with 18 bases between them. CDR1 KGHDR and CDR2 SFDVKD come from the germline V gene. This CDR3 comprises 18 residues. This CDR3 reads CATSDFWAGALYTDTQYF. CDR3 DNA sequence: TGTGCCACCAGTGATTTTTGGGCGGGGGCCTTATACACAGATACGCAGTATTTT.

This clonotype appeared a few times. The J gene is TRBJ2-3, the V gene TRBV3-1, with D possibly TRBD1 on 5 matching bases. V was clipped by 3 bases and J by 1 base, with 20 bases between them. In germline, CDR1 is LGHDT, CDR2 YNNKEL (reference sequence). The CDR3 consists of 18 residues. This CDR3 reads CASSHGVVAGKGTDTQYF. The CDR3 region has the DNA TGTGCCAGCAGCCATGGCGTCGTGGCAGGGAAGGGCACAGATACGCAGTATTTT.

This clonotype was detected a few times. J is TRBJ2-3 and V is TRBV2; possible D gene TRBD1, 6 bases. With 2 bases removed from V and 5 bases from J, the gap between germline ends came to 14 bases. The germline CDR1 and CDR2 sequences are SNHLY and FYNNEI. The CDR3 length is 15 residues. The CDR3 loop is CASSESLRGRDTQYF. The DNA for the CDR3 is TGTGCCAGCAGTGAAAGTCTCAGGGGAAGAGATACGCAGTATTTT.

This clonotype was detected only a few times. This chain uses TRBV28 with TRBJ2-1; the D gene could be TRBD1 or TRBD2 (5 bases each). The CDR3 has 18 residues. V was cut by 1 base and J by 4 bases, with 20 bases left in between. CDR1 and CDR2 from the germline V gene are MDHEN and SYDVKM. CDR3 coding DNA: TGTGCCAGCAGTTTATCGGGGACCGGGGAAAGCCCATACAATGAGCAGTTCTTC. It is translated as CASSLSGTGESPYNEQFF.